This entry lists 14 T cell receptor beta chains sequenced from one sample in a study of T cells in tuberculosis. The time point here: new active TB diagnosis, blood taken before or within 7 days of starting treatment. Clones were read by immunoSEQ multiplex PCR, and TCRdb kept only the in-frame ones, dropping some. The table shows roughly 30,000 clones, with roughly 88% occurring only once. The sequencing used PBMCs, collected at tuberculosis diagnosis. The receptors stem from an adult with tuberculosis.

CDR3 protein: CASSQVASGNYEQYF. Written as DNA, the CDR3 is TGCGCCAGCAGCCAAGTCGCTAGCGGGAACTACGAGCAGTACTTC. The V call is TRBV4-1, the J call TRBJ2-7; 9 nucleotides match TRBD2. V gave up 1 base and J gave up 3 bases; unmatched junction bases: 4. The CDR3 consists of 15 residues. In germline, CDR1 is MGHRA, CDR2 YSYEKL.

The chain uses TRBV29-1 and TRBJ1-1; 7 bases match TRBD1. This CDR3 is 13 amino acids long. V shed 7 bases, J shed 2 bases, and the junction held 7 bases outside the gene matches. Per germline, CDR1 SQVTM and CDR2 ANQGSEA. The CDR3 is CSAQQGRNTEAFF. The CDR3 bases are TGCAGCGCCCAACAGGGGAGAAACACTGAAGCTTTCTTT.

V gene TRBV11-2 combines with J gene TRBJ2-5; D possibly corresponds to TRBD1 (6 bases). The V end was cut by 7 bases, the J end by 2 bases, with 11 bases between. The CDR3 loop spans 13 amino acids. Germline assignment: CDR1 SGHAT and CDR2 FQNNGV. CDR3 sequence (DNA): TGTGCCAGCACCCGGACAGTACAAGAGACCCAGTACTTC. Protein: CASTRTVQETQYF. The entire variable domain, with the rest obtained from reference TRBV11-2 and TRBJ2-5, is as follows: EAGVAQSPRYKIIEKRQSVAFWCNPISGHATLYWYQQILGQGPKLLIQFQNNGVVDDSQLPKDRFSAERLKGVDSTLKIQPAKLEDSAVYLCASTRTVQETQYFGPGTRLLVL.

The chain combines TRBV4-1 with TRBJ2-2; D possibly corresponds to TRBD2 (6 bases). Germline values: CDR1 MGHRA, CDR2 YSYEKL. The CDR3 extends over 16 amino acids. V was trimmed by 1 base and J by 5 bases, leaving 14 bases between them. The chain's CDR3 is CASSQGGGVATGELFF. DNA for the CDR3: TGCGCCAGCAGCCAAGGAGGAGGGGTGGCAACCGGGGAGCTGTTTTTT.

Only a few counts were recorded for this clone. The chain couples TRBV6-1 to TRBJ2-7; 7 bases align to TRBD2. J lost 3 bases, V lost 4 bases, and 6 bases had no gene match. The CDR3 runs to 14 residues. The germline V gene encodes CDR1 MNHNS and CDR2 SASEGT. The CDR3 spells CASSGGGTLYEQYF. CDR3 nucleotides: TGTGCCAGCAGTGGGGGGGGGACCCTCTACGAGCAGTACTTC.

This chain uses TRBV4-2 with TRBJ2-7, with a weak D call TRBD1 (6 bases). CDR1 is LGHNA, CDR2 YNFKEQ, per germline. The CDR3 length is 13 residues. V gave up 4 bases and J gave up 2 bases, with 9 bases separating them. The CDR3: CASSPGHPYEQYF. CDR3 nucleotides: TGTGCCAGCAGCCCGGGACACCCCTACGAGCAGTACTTC.

The V gene is TRBV6-4, the J gene TRBJ1-2, with 10 bases identical to TRBD1. This CDR3 has 15 residues. CDR1 MRHNA and CDR2 SNTAGT come from the germline V gene. Trimming at V came to 3 bases and at J to 2 bases, leaving 3 bases not matched to a gene. The CDR3: CASSEGTGENYGYTF. CDR3 sequence (DNA): TGTGCCAGCAGTGAAGGGACAGGGGAGAACTATGGCTACACCTTC.

The chain couples TRBV9 to TRBJ2-1; 8 nucleotides agree with TRBD1. The trim removed 0 bases at V and 8 bases at J, leaving 7 bases unmatched. Per germline, CDR1 SGDLS and CDR2 YYNGEE. This CDR3 is 15 amino acids long. CDR3 protein: CASSVGQGATDEQFF. CDR3 nucleotides: TGTGCCAGCAGCGTAGGGCAGGGGGCTACGGATGAGCAGTTCTTC.

This chain joins TRBV7-8 and TRBJ2-2; weak D call: TRBD2 (6 bases). The CDR3 is made up of 16 amino acids. Germline V gene data show CDR1 as SGHVS and CDR2 as FQNEAQ. Trimming removed 3 bases at V and 6 bases at J, with 17 bases between. The CDR3 spells CASSLGSPGVAGELFF. The CDR3 DNA reads TGTGCCAGCAGCTTGGGATCACCGGGGGTAGCCGGGGAGCTGTTTTTT. Full variable domain (rest looked up from reference TRBV7-8 and TRBJ2-2): GAGVSQSPRYKVAKRGQDVALRCDPISGHVSLFWYQQALGQGPEFLTYFQNEAQLDKSGLPSDRFFAERPEGSVSTLKIQRTQQEDSAVYLCASSLGSPGVAGELFFGEGSRLTVL.

The J gene is TRBJ1-5, the V gene TRBV25-1, with unresolved D. The germline V and J ends were trimmed by 7 bases and 4 bases, with 11 bases remaining between them. The CDR3 spans 13 residues. Germline-derived CDR1 and CDR2 are MGHDK and SYGVNS. CDR3 coding DNA: TGTGCCAGCACCCCAGGAGGTAATCAGCCCCAGCATTTT. It yields the protein CASTPGGNQPQHF.

This clone appeared a single time. The V and J genes are TRBV7-9 and TRBJ2-7, with 11 bases fitting TRBD1. V dropped 1 base and J dropped 6; count of bases not matched to a gene: 8. CDR3 length: 16 amino acids. CDR1 and CDR2 from the germline V gene are SEHNR and FQNEAQ (reference sequence). CDR3 residues: CASSLDPGQGASEQYF. The CDR3 DNA sequence: TGTGCCAGCAGCTTAGACCCCGGACAGGGGGCGTCCGAGCAGTACTTC.

The genes are TRBV7-8 and TRBJ1-1, with 7 nucleotides matching TRBD1. The CDR3 length is 16 residues. The germline CDR1 and CDR2 sequences are SGHVS and FQNEAQ. The V gene end was trimmed by 6 bases and the J gene end by 4 bases; junction bases not matched to a gene: 14. The CDR3 loop is CASRRQGYSRGTEAFF. The DNA of the CDR3 is TGTGCCAGCAGAAGACAGGGTTATTCCCGCGGCACTGAAGCTTTCTTT. The whole variable domain, remainder taken from reference TRBV7-8 and TRBJ1-1, is GAGVSQSPRYKVAKRGQDVALRCDPISGHVSLFWYQQALGQGPEFLTYFQNEAQLDKSGLPSDRFFAERPEGSVSTLKIQRTQQEDSAVYLCASRRQGYSRGTEAFFGQGTRLTVV.

With respect to this clone: Compared with germline, one end of the junction differs, possibly owing to a read error. The chain couples TRBV11-2 to TRBJ2-1; 9 nucleotides match TRBD2. CDR1 and CDR2 (germline): SGHAT, FQNNGV. This CDR3 is built from 15 residues. CDR3 loop: CASSPGTSSHNEQFF. The DNA for the CDR3 is TGTGCCAGCAGCCCAGGGACTAGCTCCCACAATGAGCAGTTCTTC.

The genes are TRBV28 and TRBJ2-5; a possible D gene is TRBD2 (6 bases). V was cut by 5 bases and J by 7 bases, with 17 bases left in between. CDR3 size: 14 residues. The germline V gene has CDR1 MDHEN and CDR2 SYDVKM. CDR3 in amino acids: CASSRWRGAGTQYF. The CDR3 DNA reads as TGTGCCAGCAGTAGATGGCGGGGCGCGGGGACCCAGTACTTC.